This TCR beta chain was profiled in a study of blood T cell repertoires in COVID-19. Study-level information: PBMCs, B-cell-depleted T cells, or T cells provided the cDNA or gDNA that made up the material.

Assay: immunoSEQ multiplex PCR; the TCRdb copy retains only in-frame clones and omits some. Here the sample spans about 70,000 clones, approximately 91% being singletons. The CDR3 has 16 residues. The germline V and J ends were trimmed by 4 bases and 4 bases, with 19 bases remaining between them. The V gene's germline CDR1 is LNHDA and CDR2 SQIVND (reference sequence). Material: peripheral blood. The rearrangement joins TRBV19 to TRBJ1-2; D remains unclear. The clonotype comes from a man aged 45 to 65 with COVID-19, enrolled during active disease. The CDR3 bases are TGTGCCAGTAGTACCACCCTAGCCGCGTCTGGCTATGGCTACACCTTC. Its translation: CASSTTLAASGYGYTF. The whole variable domain, remainder taken from reference TRBV19 and TRBJ1-2, is DGGITQSPKYLFRKEGQNVTLSCEQNLNHDAMYWYRQDPGQGLRLIYYSQIVNDFQKGDIAEGYSVSREKKESFPLTVTSAQKNPTAFYLCASSTTLAASGYGYTFGSGTRLTVV.